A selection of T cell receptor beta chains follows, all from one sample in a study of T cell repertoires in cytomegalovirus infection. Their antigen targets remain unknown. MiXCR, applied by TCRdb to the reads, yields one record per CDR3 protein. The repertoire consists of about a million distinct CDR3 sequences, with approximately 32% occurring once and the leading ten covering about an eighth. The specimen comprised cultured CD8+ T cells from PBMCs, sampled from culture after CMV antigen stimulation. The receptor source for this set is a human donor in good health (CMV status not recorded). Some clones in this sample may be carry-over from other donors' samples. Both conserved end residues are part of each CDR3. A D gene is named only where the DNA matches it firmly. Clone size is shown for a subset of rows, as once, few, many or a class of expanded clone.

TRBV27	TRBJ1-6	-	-	TGTGCCAGCACCCGGGACACCAATTCACCCCTCCACTTT	CASTRDTNSPLHF
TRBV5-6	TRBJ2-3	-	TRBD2	TGTGCCAGCAGCTTCGGGCTAGCGGGCATGTCAGATACGCAGTATTTT	CASSFGLAGMSDTQYF
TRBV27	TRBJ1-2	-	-	TGTGCCAGCAGTTTAAGGCGTTACAGTAACTATGGCTACACCTTC	CASSLRRYSNYGYTF
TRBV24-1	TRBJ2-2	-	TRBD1	TGTGCCACCGAGGAGGGACAGGGTAACACCGGGGAGCTGTTTTTT	CATEEGQGNTGELFF
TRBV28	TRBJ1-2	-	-	TGTGCCAGCAGTTTGTATCAGAGCTATGGCTACACCTTC	CASSLYQSYGYTF
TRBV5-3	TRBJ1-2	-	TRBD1	TGTGCCAGTACTTACGGGACAGGGAATGGCTACACCTTC	CASTYGTGNGYTF
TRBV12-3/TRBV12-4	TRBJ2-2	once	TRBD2	TGTGCCAGCAGTTTTATGGTACGGGGGGGCAACACCGGGGAGCTGTTTTTT	CASSFMVRGGNTGELFF
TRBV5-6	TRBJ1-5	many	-	TGTGCCAGCAGCCCGGGGGGGGGGCTTCAGCCCCAGCATTTT	CASSPGGGLQPQHF
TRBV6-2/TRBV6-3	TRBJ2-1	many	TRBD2	TGTGCCAGCAGTTTCCGACGGAGCGGGGGGTCCTACAATGAGCAGTTCTTC	CASSFRRSGGSYNEQFF
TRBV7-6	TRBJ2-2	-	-	TGTGCCAGCAGCTTTGTGTATGCCGGGGAGCTGTTTTTT	CASSFVYAGELFF
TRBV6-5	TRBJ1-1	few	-	TGTGCCAGCAGTTACTCCCACGGGGGAAGTACTGAAGCTTTCTTT	CASSYSHGGSTEAFF
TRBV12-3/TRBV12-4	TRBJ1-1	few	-	TGTGCCACGGGCTGGTCGAGAGCTTTCTTT	CATGWSRAFF
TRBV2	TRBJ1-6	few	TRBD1	TGTGCCAGCAGTGAGATGGACAGGGGTTTCAATTCACCCCTCCACTTT	CASSEMDRGFNSPLHF
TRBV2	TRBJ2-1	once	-	TGTGCCAGCGAAGGACACCCGAATGAGCAGTTCTTC	CASEGHPNEQFF
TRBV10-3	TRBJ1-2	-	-	TGTGCCATCGGATTCGGGGGTTTGGGCTACACCTTC	CAIGFGGLGYTF
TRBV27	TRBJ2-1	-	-	TGTGCTGGGGGCAAGAGCTACAATGAGCAGTTCTTC	CAGGKSYNEQFF
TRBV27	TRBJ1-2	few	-	TGTGCCAGCAGTCCCACTCAGGGAGGCGGCTACACCTTC	CASSPTQGGGYTF
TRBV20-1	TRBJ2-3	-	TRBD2	TGCAGTGCTAGAGATCCCCGGGGGGGCGGGGGAGGTGATACGCAGTATTTT	CSARDPRGGGGGDTQYF
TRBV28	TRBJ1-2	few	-	TGTGCCAGCACTACGGGGGCTGGTGGCTACACCTTC	CASTTGAGGYTF
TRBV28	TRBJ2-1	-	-	TGTGCCAGCAGAGATAGGCATGAGCAGTTCTTC	CASRDRHEQFF
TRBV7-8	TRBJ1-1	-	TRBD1	TGTGCCAGCAGCTTAGCAGGGACAGCCGGGACTGAAGCTTTCTTT	CASSLAGTAGTEAFF
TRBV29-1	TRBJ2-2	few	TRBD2	TGCAGCGTTGAACTAGCGGGGGGGCAAGACGGGGAGCTGTTTTTT	CSVELAGGQDGELFF
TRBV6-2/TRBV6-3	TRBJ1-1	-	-	TGTGCCAGCAGTCCGGGGCCGTCTGCGGGAGCTTTCTTT	CASSPGPSAGAFF
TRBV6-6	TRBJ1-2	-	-	TGTGCCAGCAGTAACGACCCGGGCTCTGTAGCTAACTATGGCTACACCTTC	CASSNDPGSVANYGYTF
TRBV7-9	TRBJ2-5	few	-	TGTGCCAGCAGCCGGGCAAATCAAGAGACCCAGTACTTC	CASSRANQETQYF
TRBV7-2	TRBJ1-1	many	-	TGTGCCAGCAGCCTTAGGATTAGGAACACTGAAGCTTTCTTT	CASSLRIRNTEAFF
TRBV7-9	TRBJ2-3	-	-	TGTGCCCCGGGGGACAGACTCACAGATACGCAGTATTTT	CAPGDRLTDTQYF
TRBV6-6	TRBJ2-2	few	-	TGTGCCAGCAGTTACCCCCTTTCTACCGGGGGAGGGAACACCGGGGAGCTGTTTTTT	CASSYPLSTGGGNTGELFF
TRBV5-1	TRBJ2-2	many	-	TGCGCCAGCAGCTTGCGGCAGGGTACCGGGGAGCTGTTTTTT	CASSLRQGTGELFF
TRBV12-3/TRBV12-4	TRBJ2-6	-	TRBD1	TGTGCCAGCAGTTCCCGGGACAGGGTAACCTCTGGGGCCAACGTCCTGACTTTC	CASSSRDRVTSGANVLTF
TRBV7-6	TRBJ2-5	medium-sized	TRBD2	TGTGCCAGCAGCGACGGGACTAGCGGGGGGCCTTACCAAGAGACCCAGTACTTC	CASSDGTSGGPYQETQYF
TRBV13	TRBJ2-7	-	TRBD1	TGTGCCAGCCAGAACAGGGGGCTTTCCTACGAGCAGTACTTC	CASQNRGLSYEQYF
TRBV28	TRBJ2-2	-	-	TGTGCCAGCAGTTTCAGGCAACGCGAAGGGGAGCTGTTTTTT	CASSFRQREGELFF
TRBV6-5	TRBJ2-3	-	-	TGTGCCAGCAGCGCCCGCAAGAGTCGCGGTTTAGCAGATACGCAGTATTTT	CASSARKSRGLADTQYF
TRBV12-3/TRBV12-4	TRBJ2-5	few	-	TGTGCCAGCAGTTTAGGAAACCCAGAGACCCAGTACTTC	CASSLGNPETQYF